Listed below are T cell receptor beta chains from one sample, sequenced in a study of control samples from healthy donors and cancer patients. Assay: immunoSEQ multiplex PCR; the TCRdb copy retains only in-frame clones and omits some. Of tens of thousands of clones in the sample, 91% were seen once. The sequencing sample was made of PBMCs. These receptors were obtained from a man in his thirties or forties with colorectal cancer. Both conserved end residues are part of each CDR3. The D gene is left open where the match is weak. Not all rows give a size; the values are once, few, many and, for expanded clones, a class.

V	J	size	D	CDR3	DNA
TRBV27	TRBJ1-2	few	.	CASMDRNYGYTF	TGTGCCAGTATGGACAGAAACTATGGCTACACCTTC
TRBV25-1	TRBJ1-2	.	TRBD1	CASSPPTGVYGYTF	TGTGCCAGCAGTCCCCCCACAGGGGTGTATGGCTACACCTTC
TRBV10-2	TRBJ2-2	.	.	CASSELRLGPGELFF	TGCGCCAGCAGTGAGCTCAGACTGGGGCCCGGGGAGCTGTTTTTT
TRBV6-5	TRBJ1-1	.	.	CASSPTPTLNTEAFF	TGTGCCAGCAGTCCTACCCCGACACTGAACACTGAAGCTTTCTTT
TRBV19	TRBJ1-1	once	TRBD1	CASNPQGAGNTEAFF	TGTGCCAGTAACCCACAGGGGGCTGGGAACACTGAAGCTTTCTTT
TRBV2	TRBJ1-2	.	TRBD1	CASSQGQGFYGYTF	TGTGCCAGCAGTCAGGGACAGGGGTTCTATGGCTACACCTTC
TRBV30	TRBJ1-1	.	.	CAWSLGMNTEAFF	TGTGCCTGGAGTTTAGGCATGAACACTGAAGCTTTCTTT
TRBV19	TRBJ2-4	.	.	CASRPRGENIQYF	TGTGCCAGTAGGCCCAGAGGAGAAAACATTCAGTACTTC
TRBV12-5	TRBJ2-7	.	.	CASGLTTGDRIRYEQYF	TGTGCTAGTGGCCTGACCACCGGGGACCGCATCCGCTACGAGCAGTACTTC
TRBV10-1	TRBJ2-1	.	TRBD2	CASPWEGVYEQFF	TGCGCCAGCCCGTGGGAGGGTGTCTATGAGCAGTTCTTC
TRBV7-2	TRBJ2-3	.	TRBD2	CASSLGASGTLTDTQYF	TGTGCCAGCAGCTTAGGGGCTAGCGGGACACTCACAGATACGCAGTATTTT
TRBV12-1	TRBJ2-2	.	.	CASSFVSRDTGELFF	TGTGCCAGCAGCTTTGTGTCGAGAGACACCGGGGAGCTGTTTTTT
TRBV7-8	TRBJ1-2	once	TRBD1	CASSLDRGNYGYTF	TGTGCCAGCAGCCTGGACAGGGGAAACTATGGCTACACCTTC
TRBV13	TRBJ1-1	.	.	CASSIRGVQGNTEAFF	TGTGCCAGCAGCATCCGGGGAGTACAGGGGAACACTGAAGCTTTCTTT
TRBV19	TRBJ2-3	.	.	CASSSLSTQYF	TGTGCCAGTAGTTCACTCAGTACGCAGTATTTT
TRBV20-1	TRBJ2-1	.	.	CSARDYNEQFF	TGCAGTGCTAGAGATTACAATGAGCAGTTCTTC
TRBV6-5	TRBJ1-1	.	.	CASSYSVNTEAFF	TGTGCCAGCAGTTACTCAGTGAACACTGAAGCTTTCTTT
TRBV19	TRBJ2-7	.	TRBD1	CASSISSQGAYEQYF	TGTGCCAGTAGTATAAGTAGTCAGGGGGCCTACGAGCAGTACTTC
TRBV27	TRBJ1-1	.	.	CASSPIRTVRDTEAFF	TGTGCCAGCAGTCCGATCCGGACCGTTCGGGACACTGAAGCTTTCTTT
TRBV10-3	TRBJ1-2	.	.	CAIRDTGGYGYTF	TGTGCCATCAGGGACACAGGAGGCTATGGCTACACCTTC
TRBV12-3/TRBV12-4	TRBJ2-7	.	.	CASSLDWWEQYF	TGTGCCAGCAGTTTGGATTGGTGGGAGCAGTACTTC
TRBV4-3	TRBJ2-4	.	TRBD1	CASSPRTGSLNIQYF	TGCGCCAGCAGCCCCCGGACAGGGAGCCTAAACATTCAGTACTTC
TRBV4-3	TRBJ1-4	.	TRBD1	CASSQDFWGTGTGEPLNEKLFF	TGCGCCAGCAGCCAAGATTTTTGGGGGACCGGGACAGGGGAACCCCTAAATGAAAAACTGTTTTTT
TRBV2	TRBJ2-1	.	TRBD2	CASRGGLQQFF	TGTGCCAGCAGGGGAGGGTTGCAGCAGTTCTTC
TRBV10-3	TRBJ1-1	.	.	CAISVQGVEAFF	TGTGCCATCAGTGTTCAGGGCGTGGAAGCTTTCTTT
TRBV5-8	TRBJ1-1	.	TRBD1	CASSTRTGGYTEAFF	TGTGCCAGCAGCACGAGGACAGGGGGCTACACTGAAGCTTTCTTT
TRBV6-2/TRBV6-3	TRBJ1-1	once	.	CASSYSRRTEAFF	TGTGCCAGCAGTTACTCGCGGAGAACTGAAGCTTTCTTT
TRBV3-1/TRBV3-2	TRBJ2-5	.	TRBD2	CASSPGTSRIGTQYF	TGTGCCAGCAGCCCCGGGACTAGCAGGATCGGGACCCAGTACTTC
TRBV4-3	TRBJ1-6	.	.	CASSQDVGTAYSPLHF	TGCGCTAGCAGCCAAGATGTAGGGACGGCTTATTCACCCCTCCACTTT
TRBV27	TRBJ2-7	once	TRBD1	CASSFDSTGILYEQYF	TGTGCCAGCAGTTTTGACTCGACAGGGATTCTATACGAGCAGTACTTC
TRBV6-1	TRBJ1-2	.	.	CASSEVDFYGYTF	TGTGCCAGCAGTGAGGTGGATTTCTATGGCTACACCTTC
TRBV6-1	TRBJ2-1	.	TRBD1	CASSEDGTGAHEQFF	TGTGCCAGCAGTGAAGATGGGACAGGGGCGCATGAGCAGTTCTTC
TRBV9	TRBJ1-6	.	.	CASSVGGRGHYNSPLHF	TGTGCCAGCAGCGTAGGAGGCCGGGGGCACTATAATTCACCCCTCCACTTT
TRBV6-5	TRBJ1-2	.	.	CASRRTTNYGYTF	TGTGCCAGCAGGCGGACGACTAACTATGGCTACACCTTC
TRBV2	TRBJ1-6	.	TRBD1	CASTPPAGTVNSPLHF	TGTGCCAGCACCCCGCCGGCCGGGACAGTTAATTCACCCCTCCACTTT
TRBV7-9	TRBJ2-6	.	.	CASARHSITSGANVLTF	TGTGCCAGCGCGAGGCATTCGATAACCTCTGGGGCCAACGTCCTGACTTTC
TRBV6-2/TRBV6-3	TRBJ2-4	once	TRBD1	CASSYQQGAPLAKNIQYF	TGTGCCAGCAGTTACCAACAGGGGGCGCCTCTAGCCAAAAACATTCAGTACTTC
TRBV7-7	TRBJ2-2	.	TRBD1	CASSLDRGNTGELFF	TGTGCCAGCAGCCTGGACAGGGGCAACACCGGGGAGCTGTTTTTT
TRBV6-5	TRBJ2-4	once	.	CASSYKGPRLGNIQYF	TGTGCCAGCAGTTACAAAGGGCCCAGGTTGGGAAACATTCAGTACTTC
TRBV11-2	TRBJ1-6	.	.	CASTFQGPNYNSPLHF	TGTGCCAGCACCTTCCAGGGACCGAACTATAATTCACCCCTCCACTTT
TRBV7-2	TRBJ1-5	few	.	CASSLEVTDNQPQHF	TGTGCCAGCAGCTTAGAGGTCACAGACAATCAGCCCCAGCATTTT
TRBV7-2	TRBJ1-1	.	.	CASSLSVNTEAFF	TGTGCCAGCAGCTTATCAGTGAACACTGAAGCTTTCTTT
TRBV25-1	TRBJ2-2	.	TRBD1	CASSEYGTGNTGELFF	TGTGCCAGCAGTGAATATGGGACAGGGAACACCGGGGAGCTGTTTTTT